The clone carrying this T cell receptor (beta chain) was observed a single time. Trimming left V 1 base short and J 3 bases short, with 11 bases between. The germline CDR1 and CDR2 sequences are MNHNS and SASEGT. CDR3 length equals 15 residues. Using immunoSEQ multiplex PCR, the repertoire was profiled, and TCRdb retains in-frame clones only, with some absent. The sample records roughly 59,000 clones, roughly 90% being singletons. The sample comes from a study of control samples from healthy donors and cancer patients. This receptor was identified in a man in his forties or fifties with colorectal cancer. This chain links TRBV6-1 with TRBJ2-3; D is tentatively TRBD1 or TRBD2 (5 bases each). Input material: PBMCs. DNA for the CDR3: TGTGCCAGCAGTGAAGGGTGGGGGTTAACAGATACGCAGTATTTT. It codes for CASSEGWGLTDTQYF.